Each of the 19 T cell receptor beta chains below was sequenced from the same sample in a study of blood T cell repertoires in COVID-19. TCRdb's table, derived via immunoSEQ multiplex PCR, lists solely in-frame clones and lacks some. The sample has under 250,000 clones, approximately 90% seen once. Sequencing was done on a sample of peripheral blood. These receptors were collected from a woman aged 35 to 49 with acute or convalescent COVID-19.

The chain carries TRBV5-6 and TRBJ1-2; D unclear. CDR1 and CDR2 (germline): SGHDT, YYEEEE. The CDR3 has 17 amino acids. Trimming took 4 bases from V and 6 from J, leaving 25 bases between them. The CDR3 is CASSHTPGEARKDGYTF. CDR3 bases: TGTGCCAGCAGCCATACCCCCGGGGAGGCCCGAAAGGATGGCTACACCTTC.

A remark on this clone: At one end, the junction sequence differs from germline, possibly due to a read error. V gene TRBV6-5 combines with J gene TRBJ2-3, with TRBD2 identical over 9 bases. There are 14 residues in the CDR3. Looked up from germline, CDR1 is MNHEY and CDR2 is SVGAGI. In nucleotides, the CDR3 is TGTGCCAGCAGTTACTCGATCTTAGCGGGGGATCGGGTTTTT. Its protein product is CASSYSILAGDRVF.

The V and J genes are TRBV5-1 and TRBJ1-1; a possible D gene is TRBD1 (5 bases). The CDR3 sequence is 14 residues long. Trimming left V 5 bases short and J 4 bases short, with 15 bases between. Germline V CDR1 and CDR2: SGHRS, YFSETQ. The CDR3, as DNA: TGCGCCAGCAGGATAACACAGGCAGCCACTGAAGCTTTCTTT. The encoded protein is CASRITQAATEAFF.

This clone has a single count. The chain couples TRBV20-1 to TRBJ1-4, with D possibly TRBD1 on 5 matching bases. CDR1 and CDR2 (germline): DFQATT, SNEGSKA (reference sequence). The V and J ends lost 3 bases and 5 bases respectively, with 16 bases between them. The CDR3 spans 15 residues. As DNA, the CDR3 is TGCAGTGCTAGTCCTTCTACGGGGGGAAATGAAAAACTGTTTTTT. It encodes CSASPSTGGNEKLFF.

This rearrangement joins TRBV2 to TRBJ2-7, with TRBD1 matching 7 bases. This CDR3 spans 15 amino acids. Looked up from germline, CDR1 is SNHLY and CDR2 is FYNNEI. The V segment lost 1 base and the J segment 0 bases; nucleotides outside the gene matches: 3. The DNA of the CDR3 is TGTGCCAGCAGTGAAGGTCGGACAGGCTCCTACGAGCAGTACGTC. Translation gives CASSEGRTGSYEQYV.

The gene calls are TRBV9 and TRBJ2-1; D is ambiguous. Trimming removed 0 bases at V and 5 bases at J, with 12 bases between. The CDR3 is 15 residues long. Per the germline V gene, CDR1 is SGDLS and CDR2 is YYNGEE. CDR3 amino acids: CASSVGTTSNNEQFF. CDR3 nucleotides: TGTGCCAGCAGCGTAGGAACGACTTCTAACAATGAGCAGTTCTTC.

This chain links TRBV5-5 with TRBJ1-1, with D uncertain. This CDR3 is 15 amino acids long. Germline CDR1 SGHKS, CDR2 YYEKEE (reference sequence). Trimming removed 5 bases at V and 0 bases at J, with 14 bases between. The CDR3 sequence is CASRLDWRLNTEAFF. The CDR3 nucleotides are TGTGCCAGCAGACTCGATTGGAGGTTGAACACTGAAGCTTTCTTT.

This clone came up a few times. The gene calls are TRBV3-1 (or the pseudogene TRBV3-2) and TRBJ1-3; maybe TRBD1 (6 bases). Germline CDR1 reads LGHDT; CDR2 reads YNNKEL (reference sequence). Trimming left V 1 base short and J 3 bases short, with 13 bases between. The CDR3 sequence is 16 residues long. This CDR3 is CASSQGPGEGGNTIYF. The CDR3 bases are TGTGCCAGCAGCCAAGGCCCAGGGGAGGGTGGAAACACCATATATTTT.

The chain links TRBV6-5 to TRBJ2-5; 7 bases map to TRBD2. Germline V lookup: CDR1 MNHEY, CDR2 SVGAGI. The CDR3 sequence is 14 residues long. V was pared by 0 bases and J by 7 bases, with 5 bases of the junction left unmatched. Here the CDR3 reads CASSYSPGGGTQYF. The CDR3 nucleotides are TGTGCCAGCAGTTACTCTCCTGGGGGGGGGACCCAGTACTTC.

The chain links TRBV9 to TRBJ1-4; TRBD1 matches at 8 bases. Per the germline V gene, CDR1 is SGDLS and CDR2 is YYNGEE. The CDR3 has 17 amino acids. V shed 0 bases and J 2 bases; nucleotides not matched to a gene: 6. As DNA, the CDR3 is TGTGCCAGCAGCGTAGATCCTACAGGGGGGACTAATGAAAAACTGTTTTTT. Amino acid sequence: CASSVDPTGGTNEKLFF.

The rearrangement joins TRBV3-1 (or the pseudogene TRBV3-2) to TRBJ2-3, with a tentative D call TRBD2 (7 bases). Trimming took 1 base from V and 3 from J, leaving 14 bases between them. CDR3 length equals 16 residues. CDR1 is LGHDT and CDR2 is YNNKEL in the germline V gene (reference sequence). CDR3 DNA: TGTGCCAGCAGCCAAGGCTCCGGGGGGCCAACAGATACGCAGTATTTT. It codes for CASSQGSGGPTDTQYF.

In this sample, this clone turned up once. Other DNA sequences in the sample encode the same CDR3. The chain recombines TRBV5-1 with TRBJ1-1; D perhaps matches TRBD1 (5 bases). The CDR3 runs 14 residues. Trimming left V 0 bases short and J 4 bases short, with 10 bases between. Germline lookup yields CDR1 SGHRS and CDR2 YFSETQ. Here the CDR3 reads CASSLAGGSTEAFF. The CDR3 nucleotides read TGCGCCAGCAGCTTGGCCGGGGGGTCCACTGAAGCTTTCTTT. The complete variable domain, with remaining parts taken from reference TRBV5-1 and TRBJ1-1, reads KAGVTQTPRYLIKTRGQQVTLSCSPISGHRSVSWYQQTPGQGLQFLFEYFSETQRNKGNFPGRFSGRQFSNSRSEMNVSTLELGDSALYLCASSLAGGSTEAFFGQGTRLTVV.

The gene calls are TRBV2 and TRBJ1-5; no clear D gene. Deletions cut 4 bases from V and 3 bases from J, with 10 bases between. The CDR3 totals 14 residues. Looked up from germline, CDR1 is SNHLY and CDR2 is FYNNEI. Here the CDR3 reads CASSARTVNQPQHF. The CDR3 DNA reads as TGTGCCAGCAGTGCGAGAACAGTCAATCAGCCCCAGCATTTT.

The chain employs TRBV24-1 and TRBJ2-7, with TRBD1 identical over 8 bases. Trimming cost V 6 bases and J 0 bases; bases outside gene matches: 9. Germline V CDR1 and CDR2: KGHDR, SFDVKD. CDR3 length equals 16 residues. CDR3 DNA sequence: TGTGCCACCAGTAAGACAGGGGCTTTCTCCTCCTACGAGCAGTACGTC. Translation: CATSKTGAFSSYEQYV.

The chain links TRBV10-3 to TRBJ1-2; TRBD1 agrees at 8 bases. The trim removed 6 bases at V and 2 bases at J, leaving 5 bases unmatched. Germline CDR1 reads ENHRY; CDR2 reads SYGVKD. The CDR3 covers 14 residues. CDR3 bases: TGTGCCATCAGGCCGGGACAGGAGAACTATGGCTACACCTTC. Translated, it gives CAIRPGQENYGYTF.

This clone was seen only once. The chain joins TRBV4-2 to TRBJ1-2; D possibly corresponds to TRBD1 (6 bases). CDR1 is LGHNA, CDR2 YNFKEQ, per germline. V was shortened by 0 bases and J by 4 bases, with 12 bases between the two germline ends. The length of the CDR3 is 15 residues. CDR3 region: CASSQDRTESYGYTF. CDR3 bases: TGTGCCAGCAGCCAAGATCGGACAGAGAGCTATGGCTACACCTTC.

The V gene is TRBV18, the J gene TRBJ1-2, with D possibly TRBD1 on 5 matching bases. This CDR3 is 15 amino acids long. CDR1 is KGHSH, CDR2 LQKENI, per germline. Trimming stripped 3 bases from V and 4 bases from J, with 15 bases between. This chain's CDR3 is CASSPNGQGGYGYTF. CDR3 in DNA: TGTGCCAGCTCACCCAACGGCCAGGGAGGCTATGGCTACACCTTC. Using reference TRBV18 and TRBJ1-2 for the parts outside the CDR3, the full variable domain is NAGVMQNPRHLVRRRGQEARLRCSPMKGHSHVYWYRQLPEEGLKFMVYLQKENIIDESGMPKERFSAEFPKEGPSILRIQQVVRGDSAAYFCASSPNGQGGYGYTFGSGTRLTVV.

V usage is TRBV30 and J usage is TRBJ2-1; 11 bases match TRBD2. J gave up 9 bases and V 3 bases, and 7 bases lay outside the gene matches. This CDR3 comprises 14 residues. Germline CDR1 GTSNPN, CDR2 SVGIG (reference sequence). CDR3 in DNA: TGTGCCTGGAGCGCTAGCGGGGGGTATGGTGAGCAGTTCTTC. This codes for CAWSASGGYGEQFF.

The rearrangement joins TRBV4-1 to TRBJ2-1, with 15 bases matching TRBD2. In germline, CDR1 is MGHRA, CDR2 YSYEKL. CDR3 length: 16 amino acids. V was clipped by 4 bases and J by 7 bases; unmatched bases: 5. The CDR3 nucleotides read TGCGCCAGCAGCCCGCGGACTAGCGGGGGGGCAAATGAGCAGTTCTTC. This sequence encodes CASSPRTSGGANEQFF.